This TCR beta chain was sequenced for a study of blood T cell repertoires in COVID-19. Clones were read by immunoSEQ multiplex PCR, and TCRdb kept only the in-frame ones, dropping some. Of 250,000 or so clones in the sample, more than 85% were seen once. The ends were cut back, 0 bases at V and 6 bases at J, with 15 bases in the middle. The length of the CDR3 is 16 residues. From germline, CDR1 is LNHNV and CDR2 YYDKDF (reference sequence). The chain links TRBV15 to TRBJ1-5; D is undetermined. This TCR was sampled from a middle-aged man who had been exposed to COVID-19. The source material was PBMCs or T cells enriched from blood (not recorded which). The chain's CDR3 is CATSRDLSEGGQPQHF. For the CDR3, the DNA is TGTGCCACCAGCAGAGATCTAAGTGAGGGAGGTCAGCCCCAGCATTTT.